This T cell receptor (beta chain) appears in the sequencing data of a study of blood T cell repertoires in COVID-19. Study-level background: COVID-19 samples from acute and convalescent phases originated in the United States, Italy and Spain. Nucleic acid was either cDNA or gDNA, and it came from T cells, B-cell-depleted T cells, or PBMCs.

The CDR3 length is 14 residues. Trimming at V came to 5 bases and at J to 6 bases, leaving 6 bases not matched to a gene. Germline assignment: CDR1 MDHEN and CDR2 SYDVKM. In the original processing: Amplifying reference gene primers gave estimates of nucleated cell counts. Generated by immunoSEQ multiplex PCR, the TCRdb table keeps only in-frame clones and is missing some. Clone size and the V and J calls come from that table; the DNA yielded D and trimming. The sample carries roughly 66,000 clones, around 90% recorded once. The source material was peripheral blood. The sequence derives from a human donor with active COVID-19. The donor label of this sample is uncertain. The J gene is TRBJ2-7, the V gene TRBV28, with 11 positions matching TRBD1. The CDR3 reads CASSLGDRGIEQYF. The CDR3 DNA follows: TGTGCCAGCAGTCTAGGGGACAGGGGGATCGAGCAGTACTTC.